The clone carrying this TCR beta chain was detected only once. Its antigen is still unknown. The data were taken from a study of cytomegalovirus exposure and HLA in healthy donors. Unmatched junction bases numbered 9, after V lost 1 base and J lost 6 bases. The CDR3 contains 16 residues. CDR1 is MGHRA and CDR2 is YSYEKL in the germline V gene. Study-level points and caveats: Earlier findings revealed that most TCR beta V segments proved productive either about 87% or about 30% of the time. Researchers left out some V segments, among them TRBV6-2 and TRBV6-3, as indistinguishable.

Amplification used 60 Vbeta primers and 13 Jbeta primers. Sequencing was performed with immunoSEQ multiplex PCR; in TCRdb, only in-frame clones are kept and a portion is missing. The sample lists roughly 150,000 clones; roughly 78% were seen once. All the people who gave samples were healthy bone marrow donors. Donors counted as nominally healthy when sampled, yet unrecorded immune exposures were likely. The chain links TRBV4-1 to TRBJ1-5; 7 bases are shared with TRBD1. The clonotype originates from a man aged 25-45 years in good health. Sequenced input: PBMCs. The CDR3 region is CASSQGQGGTAQPQHF. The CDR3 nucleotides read TGCGCCAGCAGCCAAGGACAGGGAGGCACGGCTCAGCCCCAGCATTTT.